Each of the 30 T cell receptor beta chains below was sequenced from the same sample in a study of post-analysis software for immune sequencing data. General study findings and limits: Relative to controls, patients had a few TRBV segments at higher frequency, with TRBV5-6, TRBV5-1 and TRBV20-1 among these.

Included in the TCR beta cDNA libraries were unique molecular identifiers. TCRdb reprocessed the PCR reads with MiXCR, giving one entry per CDR3 protein. The data contain roughly 620,000 distinct CDR3 sequences, about 40% of them singletons. Antigens of these TCRs are unknown. The specimen sequenced was blood. These receptor sequences come from a girl aged 10 to 17 with multiple sclerosis.

This clonotype was detected only once. The rearrangement uses TRBV6-5 and TRBJ1-5, with TRBD1 identical over 7 bases. Germline V gene data show CDR1 as MNHEY and CDR2 as SVGAGI. The CDR3 covers 13 residues. With V trimmed by 5 bases and J by 11 bases, 9 bases remained unmatched. CDR3 bases: TGTGCCAGCAGTACACCTCAAGGACAGGCCCAGCATTTT. Protein product: CASSTPQGQAQHF.

The chain links TRBV6-6 to TRBJ2-7; the D is unclear. Trimming shortened V by 6 bases and J by 5 bases, and 11 bases separated the two germline ends. Germline CDR1 reads MNHNY; CDR2 reads SVGAGI (reference sequence). This CDR3 contains 12 residues. The CDR3 coding sequence is TGTGCCAGCAGACACCGGGCCCACGAGCAGTACTTC. As protein: CASRHRAHEQYF.

The J gene is TRBJ2-1, the V gene TRBV6-4; 8 bases agree with TRBD2. With 2 bases clipped from V and 7 bases from J, the junction kept 7 bases outside the gene matches. CDR1 is MRHNA, CDR2 SNTAGT, per germline. This CDR3 is built from 15 residues. The CDR3 DNA is TGTGCCAGCAGTGACCAAGGACTAGCTTTTAATGAGCAGTTCTTC. It is translated as CASSDQGLAFNEQFF.

The rearrangement uses TRBV5-1 and TRBJ1-1, with 11 bases matching TRBD1. V was clipped by 6 bases and J by 11 bases; unmatched bases: 9. This CDR3 contains 13 residues. Germline CDR1 is SGHRS and CDR2 is YFSETQ. CDR3 coding DNA: TGCGCCAGCATTGTCGGGACAGGGGGGAAGGCTTTCTTT. It encodes CASIVGTGGKAFF.

The CDR3 region is CASSYGQGKGLLDEQYF. The CDR3 region has the DNA TGTGCCAGCAGTTATGGTCAAGGGAAGGGTCTCCTCGACGAGCAGTACTTC. The chain has TRBV6-6 and TRBJ2-5; D unresolved. The DNA end is more similar to TRBJ2-7, so the J call may be wrong. CDR3 length equals 17 residues. From germline, CDR1 is MNHNY and CDR2 SVGAGI (reference sequence).

The rearrangement joins TRBV13 to TRBJ2-1; weak D call: TRBD1 (6 bases). The V end lost 5 bases, the J end lost 7 bases, and 18 bases lay between the germline ends. The length of the CDR3 is 15 residues. The germline V gene encodes CDR1 PRHDT and CDR2 FYEKMQ (reference sequence). The CDR3 protein is CASSASIGGTNEQFF. The CDR3 DNA is TGTGCCAGCAGCGCTTCGATAGGGGGAACGAATGAGCAGTTCTTC.

This clonotype was seen a few times. The rearrangement joins TRBV24-1 to TRBJ2-1; 8 bases agree with TRBD1. Germline assignment: CDR1 KGHDR and CDR2 SFDVKD. CDR3 length: 14 residues. Trimming at V came to 6 bases and at J to 5 bases, leaving 5 bases not matched to a gene. The chain's CDR3 is CATSPPDRDNEQFF. The CDR3 DNA is TGTGCCACCAGTCCCCCGGACAGGGACAATGAGCAGTTCTTC.

A few counts support this clonotype. The V call is TRBV4-1, the J call TRBJ2-4; D ambiguous. This CDR3 has 16 amino acids. Germline V gene lookup returns CDR1 MGHRA and CDR2 YSYEKL. V dropped 0 bases and J dropped 8 bases, with 17 bases sitting between them. The CDR3 DNA sequence: TGCGCCAGCAGCCAAGAATGGAGCCAGAGTCGTGACATTCAGTACTTC. Amino acid sequence: CASSQEWSQSRDIQYF.

CDR3 nucleotides: TGTGCCAGCAGTTTCGACAGGGGGCCTTCAGGGTACACCTTC. Residues: CASSFDRGPSGYTF. This rearrangement joins TRBV12-3 or TRBV12-4 to TRBJ1-2, with TRBD1 identical over 10 bases. This CDR3 is built from 14 residues. V gave up 3 bases and J gave up 11 bases; unmatched junction bases: 9.

The genes are TRBV6-4 and TRBJ2-7; 9 bases map to TRBD2. Germline V gene sequence: CDR1 MRHNA, CDR2 SNTAGT. The CDR3 spans 15 residues. With 4 bases clipped from V and 4 bases from J, the junction kept 8 bases outside the gene matches. The CDR3 reads CASSGLAGSSYEQYF. The CDR3 region has the DNA TGTGCCAGCAGTGGCCTAGCGGGGTCTTCTTACGAGCAGTACTTC.

V and J are TRBV3-1 and TRBJ1-4; 9 bases are shared with TRBD1. The CDR3 runs 18 residues. In germline, CDR1 is LGHDT, CDR2 YNNKEL (reference sequence). With V trimmed by 1 base and J by 4 bases, 10 bases remained unmatched. CDR3 coding DNA: TGTGCCAGCAGCCAAGTGGGGGACAGGGACCTTGGTAATGAAAAACTGTTTTTT. The encoded protein is CASSQVGDRDLGNEKLFF.

This clonotype is a singleton in its sample. The rearrangement uses TRBV6-5 and TRBJ2-1; 7 bases fit TRBD2. The CDR3 covers 14 residues. V gave up 0 bases and J gave up 4 bases; unmatched junction bases: 0. Germline V CDR1 and CDR2: MNHEY, SVGAGI. CDR3 sequence: CASSYSAGYNEQFF. The CDR3, as DNA: TGTGCCAGCAGTTACTCAGCGGGATACAATGAGCAGTTCTTC.

The J gene is TRBJ1-2, the V gene TRBV12-3 or TRBV12-4; 10 nucleotides match TRBD1. With 3 bases clipped from V and 1 base from J, the junction kept 2 bases outside the gene matches. The CDR3 length is 15 residues. DNA for the CDR3: TGTGCCAGCAGTTTTTGGGACAGGGGTAACTATGGCTACACCTTC. Translated: CASSFWDRGNYGYTF.

In nucleotides, the CDR3 is TGTGCCAGCGGCACCCGGGACCCAAACTACAATGAGCAGTTCTTC. This codes for CASGTRDPNYNEQFF. The rearrangement uses TRBV21-1 and TRBJ2-1; the D call in the table, TRBD1, was not verified against the DNA. TRBV21-1 is noted as a pseudogene. This CDR3 has 15 amino acids.

In this sample, this clonotype turned up a few times. This chain connects TRBV14 to TRBJ2-5, with D hard to call. The J call may be in error: the DNA end matches TRBJ2-7 better. The CDR3 covers 14 residues. The germline CDR1 and CDR2 sequences are SGHDN and FVKESK. The CDR3 here is CASSPFPKGDEQYF. CDR3 DNA sequence: TGTGCCAGCAGCCCTTTCCCCAAGGGCGACGAGCAGTACTTC.

This clonotype was observed many times. The chain is built from TRBV6-2 or TRBV6-3 and TRBJ2-7, with 11 positions matching TRBD2. The ends lost 2 bases at V and 3 bases at J; junction bases unmatched: 0. The germline V gene has CDR1 MNHEY and CDR2 SVGEGT. This CDR3 region has 14 residues. This CDR3 is CASSYGTSGYEQYF. In nucleotides, the CDR3 is TGTGCCAGCAGTTACGGGACTAGCGGCTACGAGCAGTACTTC.

This clonotype was picked up a small number of times. The V call is TRBV20-1, the J call TRBJ2-1; possibly TRBD2 for D (6 bases). This CDR3 region has 15 residues. V shed 7 bases and J shed 1 base, with 17 bases lying between them. Germline-derived CDR1 and CDR2 are DFQATT and SNEGSKA (reference sequence). The CDR3 DNA sequence: TGCAGTGTTTCCTACGGAGGGAGTTCCTACAATGAGCAGTTCTTC. This gives the protein CSVSYGGSSYNEQFF.

Comments on this clonotype: Just one base apart from a much larger clone, this may be a read error. This chain joins TRBV4-1 and TRBJ2-5; no definite D call. There are 14 residues in the CDR3. Trimming stripped 0 bases from V and 11 bases from J, with 16 bases between. CDR1 and CDR2 (germline): MGHRA, YSYEKL. CDR3 in amino acids: CASSQEAPDNEQYF. CDR3 nucleotides: TGCGCCAGCAGCCAAGAGGCGCCAGACAATGAGCAGTACTTC.

This clonotype occurred many times. V gene TRBV19 combines with J gene TRBJ2-3; 9 nucleotides match TRBD2. This CDR3 region has 14 residues. The V gene's germline CDR1 is LNHDA and CDR2 SQIVND (reference sequence). The ends lost 7 bases at V and 3 bases at J; junction bases unmatched: 5. The DNA for the CDR3 is TGTGCCAGTACCCCTGGACTAGCGACAGATACGCAGTATTTT. Protein product: CASTPGLATDTQYF.

With regard to this clonotype: The conserved final phenylalanine or tryptophan is absent from the CDR3, which likely points to a read error. The J gene is TRBJ2-3, the V gene TRBV5-1; unclear D gene. The CDR3 runs 15 residues. Per germline, CDR1 SGHRS and CDR2 YFSETQ. Trimming removed 6 bases from V and 0 bases from J, with 14 bases in between. CDR3 DNA: TGCGCCAGCAATTGCCCCTCTGGTAGCACAGATACGCAGTATTTA. As protein: CASNCPSGSTDTQYL.

V is TRBV24-1 and J is TRBJ2-7, with 9 bases fitting TRBD2. CDR3 length: 17 amino acids. After removal of 3 bases from V and 7 bases from J, the junction contained 15 bases not matched to a gene. Germline V gives CDR1 KGHDR, CDR2 SFDVKD. CDR3: CATSDAVSGGSYNEQYF. The CDR3, as DNA: TGTGCCACCAGTGATGCTGTTAGCGGGGGTTCTTACAATGAGCAGTACTTC.

This chain connects TRBV9 to TRBJ1-1; 7 nucleotides match TRBD1. The CDR3 is 15 amino acids. Germline loops: CDR1 SGDLS, CDR2 YYNGEE. Trimming cost V 3 bases and J 5 bases; bases outside gene matches: 10. CDR3 nucleotide sequence: TGTGCCAGCAGCGGGGTGAGGGGGCGAGGGACTGAAGCTTTCTTT. This encodes CASSGVRGRGTEAFF.

This clonotype was seen only a few times. The chain recombines TRBV6-6 with TRBJ1-2, with 8 bases fitting TRBD1. Trimming at V came to 6 bases and at J to 6 bases, leaving 9 bases not matched to a gene. The CDR3 is 14 residues long. Germline CDR1 MNHNY, CDR2 SVGAGI (reference sequence). CDR3 coding DNA: TGTGCCAGCAGGATCACCGGGACAGGTGATGGCTACACCTTC. It encodes CASRITGTGDGYTF.

The rearrangement joins TRBV30 to TRBJ2-7, with 12 nucleotides matching TRBD2. J was trimmed by 2 bases and V by 8 bases; bases with no gene match: 4. CDR1 and CDR2 from the germline V gene are GTSNPN and SVGIG (reference sequence). The CDR3 sequence is 13 residues long. The CDR3 DNA is TGTGCCGGTGGACTAGCGGGACCCTACGAGCAGTACTTC. Translated, it gives CAGGLAGPYEQYF.

The chain has TRBV5-1 and TRBJ2-5; 11 nucleotides align to TRBD2. Germline CDR1 SGHRS, CDR2 YFSETQ. The length of the CDR3 is 16 residues. Germline trimming cut 2 bases from V and 2 bases from J; bases unmatched to any gene: 5. The CDR3 loop reads CASSLTLAGGQETQYF. The DNA of the CDR3 is TGCGCCAGCAGCTTAACGCTAGCGGGGGGACAAGAGACCCAGTACTTC.

The CDR3 is CAISDMGRALHF. The CDR3 bases are TGTGCCATCAGTGATATGGGACGGGCCCTCCACTTT. The V and J genes are TRBV10-3 and TRBJ1-6; TRBD1 might be the D (5 bases). Trimming shortened V by 3 bases and J by 14 bases, and 11 bases separated the two germline ends. CDR1 is ENHRY and CDR2 is SYGVKD in the germline V gene. The CDR3 consists of 12 residues.

V and J are TRBV20-1 and TRBJ2-3, with D possibly matching TRBD2 (7 bases). Germline V lookup: CDR1 DFQATT, CDR2 SNEGSKA (reference sequence). The CDR3 is 16 amino acids. The ends were cut back, 1 base at V and 4 bases at J, with 18 bases in the middle. The CDR3 DNA reads as TGCAGTGCTAGAGCGAGCGGGGCCAGGGGAGCAGATACGCAGTATTTT. Amino acids: CSARASGARGADTQYF.

The chain has TRBV6-5 and TRBJ1-2; 8 nucleotides align to TRBD1. Per the germline V gene, CDR1 is MNHEY and CDR2 is SVGAGI. V was pared by 8 bases and J by 4 bases, with 9 bases of the junction left unmatched. There are 14 residues in the CDR3. The DNA of the CDR3 is TGTGCCAGCGGTACCGGGACAGGAGCCTATGGCTACACCTTC. Amino acids: CASGTGTGAYGYTF.

This clonotype was seen only a few times. V usage is TRBV6-5 and J usage is TRBJ1-5; possible D gene TRBD1, 5 bases. From germline, CDR1 is MNHEY and CDR2 SVGAGI. The CDR3 contains 14 residues. Between the trimmed V and J ends, which lost 4 bases and 6 bases, there was a span of 13 bases. CDR3 protein: CASSSPGDGQPQHF. CDR3 nucleotide sequence: TGTGCCAGCAGTTCCCCCGGGGACGGTCAGCCCCAGCATTTT.

The V call is TRBV5-1, the J call TRBJ2-1; 10 nucleotides align to TRBD1. Germline CDR1 and CDR2: SGHRS and YFSETQ. CDR3 length: 16 amino acids. V trimming: 4 bases; J trimming: 2 bases; junction bases outside the gene matches: 6. The CDR3 DNA sequence: TGCGCCAGCAGCGCGGGACAGGGGCTGACCTACAATGAGCAGTTCTTC. Translation gives CASSAGQGLTYNEQFF.